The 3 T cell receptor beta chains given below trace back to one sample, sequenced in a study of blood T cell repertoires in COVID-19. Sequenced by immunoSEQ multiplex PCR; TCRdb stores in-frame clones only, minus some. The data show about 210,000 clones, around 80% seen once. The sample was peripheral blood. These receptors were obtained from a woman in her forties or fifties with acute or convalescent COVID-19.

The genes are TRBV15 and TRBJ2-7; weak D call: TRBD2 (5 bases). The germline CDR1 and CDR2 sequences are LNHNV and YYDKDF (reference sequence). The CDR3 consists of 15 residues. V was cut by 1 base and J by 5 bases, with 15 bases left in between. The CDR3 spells CATSRGPDSFNEQYF. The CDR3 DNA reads TGTGCCACCAGCAGAGGTCCGGACTCCTTCAACGAGCAGTACTTC. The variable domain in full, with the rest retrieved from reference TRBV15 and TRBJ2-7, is DAMVIQNPRYQVTQFGKPVTLSCSQTLNHNVMYWYQQKSSQAPKLLFHYYDKDFNNEADTPDNFQSRRPNTSFCFLDIRSPGLGDTAMYLCATSRGPDSFNEQYFGPGTRLTVT.

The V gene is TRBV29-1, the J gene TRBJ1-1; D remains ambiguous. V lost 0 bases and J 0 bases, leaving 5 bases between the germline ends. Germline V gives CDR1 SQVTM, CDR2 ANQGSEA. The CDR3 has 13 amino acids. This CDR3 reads CSVEDSVNTEAFF. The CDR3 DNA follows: TGCAGCGTTGAAGATTCGGTGAACACTGAAGCTTTCTTT.

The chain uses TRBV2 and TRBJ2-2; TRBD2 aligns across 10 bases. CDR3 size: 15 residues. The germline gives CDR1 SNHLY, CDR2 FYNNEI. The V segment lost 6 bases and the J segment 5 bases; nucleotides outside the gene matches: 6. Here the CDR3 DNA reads TGTGCCAGCAGGGGTAGCGGGAGGCAGACCGGGGAGCTGTTTTTT. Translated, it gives CASRGSGRQTGELFF.